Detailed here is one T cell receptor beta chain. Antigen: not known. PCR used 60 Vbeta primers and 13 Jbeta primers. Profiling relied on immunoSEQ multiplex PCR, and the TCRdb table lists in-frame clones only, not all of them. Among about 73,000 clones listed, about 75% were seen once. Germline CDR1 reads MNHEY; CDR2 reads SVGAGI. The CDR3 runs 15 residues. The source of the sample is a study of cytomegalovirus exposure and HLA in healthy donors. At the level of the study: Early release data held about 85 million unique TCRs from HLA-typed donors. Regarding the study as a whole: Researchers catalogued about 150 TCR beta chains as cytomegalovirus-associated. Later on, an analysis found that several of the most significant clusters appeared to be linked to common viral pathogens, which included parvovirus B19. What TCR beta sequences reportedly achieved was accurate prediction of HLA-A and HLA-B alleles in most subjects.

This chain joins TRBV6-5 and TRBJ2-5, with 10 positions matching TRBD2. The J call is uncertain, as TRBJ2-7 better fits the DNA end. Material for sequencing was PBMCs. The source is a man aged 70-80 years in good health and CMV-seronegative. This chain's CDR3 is CASSPLAGETYEQYF. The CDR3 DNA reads TGTGCCAGCAGCCCGCTAGCGGGAGAAACCTACGAGCAGTACTTC.